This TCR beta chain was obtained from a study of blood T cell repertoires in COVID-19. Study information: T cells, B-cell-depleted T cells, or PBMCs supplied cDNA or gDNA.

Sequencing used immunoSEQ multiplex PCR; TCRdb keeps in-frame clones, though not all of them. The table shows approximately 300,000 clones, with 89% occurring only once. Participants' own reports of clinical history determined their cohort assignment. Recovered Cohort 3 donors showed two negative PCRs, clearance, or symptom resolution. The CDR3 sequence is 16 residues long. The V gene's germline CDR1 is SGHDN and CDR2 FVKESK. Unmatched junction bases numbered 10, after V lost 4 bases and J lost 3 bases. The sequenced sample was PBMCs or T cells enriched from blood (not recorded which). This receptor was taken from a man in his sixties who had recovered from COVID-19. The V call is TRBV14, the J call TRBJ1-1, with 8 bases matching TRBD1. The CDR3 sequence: CASSPHGQGFYTEAFF. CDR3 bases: TGTGCCAGCAGCCCCCACGGACAGGGTTTCTACACTGAAGCTTTCTTT. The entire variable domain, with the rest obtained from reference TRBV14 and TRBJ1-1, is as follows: EAGVTQFPSHSVIEKGQTVTLRCDPISGHDNLYWYRRVMGKEIKFLLHFVKESKQDESGMPNNRFLAERTGGTYSTLKVQPAELEDSGVYFCASSPHGQGFYTEAFFGQGTRLTVV.